The rows below give T cell receptor beta chains drawn from one sample of a study of T cell responses to AZD1222 COVID-19 vaccine. Data came from immunoSEQ multiplex PCR; TCRdb stores just in-frame clones and leaves some out. The data hold 89,000 or so clones, with about 86% observed a single time. This specimen was peripheral blood, taken 28 days after the second AZD1222 dose. Receptors were obtained from an adult who received the AZD1222 COVID-19 vaccine. Each CDR3 is given with its conserved first and last residue. A D gene is named only where the DNA matches it firmly. Expanded clones get a size class; other rows say once, few or many, or leave the size out.

v_gene,j_gene,abundance,d_gene,CDR3nt,CDR3aa
TRBV28,TRBJ1-5,-,TRBD1,TGTGCCAGCAGATCCGGACAGGGGAACAATCAGCCCCAGCATTTT,CASRSGQGNNQPQHF
TRBV5-1,TRBJ2-3,-,TRBD2,TGCGCCAGCAGCTGGGGGACTAGCAGGGCAGATACGCAGTATTTT,CASSWGTSRADTQYF
TRBV7-2,TRBJ2-7,-,-,TGTGCCAGCAGCTTAGCGAGCGCGGCTGCCTCCTACGAGCAGTACTTC,CASSLASAAASYEQYF
TRBV30,TRBJ1-5,-,-,TGTGCCTGGGCACGCACGGGGGGCAATCAGCCCCAGCATTTT,CAWARTGGNQPQHF
TRBV12-2,TRBJ2-2,-,-,TGTGCAAGTCGCCTAAGGAGGGACAACGCGAACACCGGGGAGCTGTTTTTT,CASRLRRDNANTGELFF
TRBV2,TRBJ2-1,-,TRBD1,TGTGCCAGCAGGGGGGACAGGGTAAACTACAATGAGCAGTTCTTC,CASRGDRVNYNEQFF
TRBV7-2,TRBJ2-1,-,-,TGTGCCAGCAGCTTAGCCCTAGCGCGGCATGAGCAGTTCTTC,CASSLALARHEQFF
TRBV5-1,TRBJ2-7,-,TRBD1,TGCGCCAGCAGCTTGTGGACAGGCTACGAGCAGTACTTC,CASSLWTGYEQYF
TRBV5-6,TRBJ2-1,-,-,TGTGCCAGCAGCCCGCGGGCCCCTAGGCTGGGCATTGAGCAGTTCTTC,CASSPRAPRLGIEQFF
TRBV19,TRBJ1-1,-,-,TGTGCCAGTAGTCAAGGACAACCAAGGAGTGAAGCTTTCTTT,CASSQGQPRSEAFF
TRBV5-1,TRBJ2-7,-,-,TGCGCCAGCAGCTTGAGTTCCTTGAGCTCCTACGAGCAGTACTTC,CASSLSSLSSYEQYF
TRBV4-2,TRBJ2-5,-,TRBD2,TGTGCCAGCAGCCAGGGCGCCAGACTAGCGGGGGGGGAAGAGACCCAGTACTTC,CASSQGARLAGGEETQYF
TRBV2,TRBJ1-1,-,-,TGTGCCAGCACCCTAAGGGGGGCTGAAGCTTTCTTT,CASTLRGAEAFF
TRBV7-9,TRBJ2-5,-,TRBD2,TGTGCCAGCAGCTCTCCGGGGGGACAAGAGACCCAGTACTTC,CASSSPGGQETQYF
TRBV5-1,TRBJ2-3,-,-,TGCGCCAGCAGCTTGGAAGCCAGGGGATGGGATACGCAGTATTTT,CASSLEARGWDTQYF
TRBV5-8,TRBJ2-3,few,TRBD1,TGTGCCAGCAGCCCCCGGGACAGCTTATTTTCAGATACGCAGTATTTT,CASSPRDSLFSDTQYF
TRBV19,TRBJ1-6,once,-,TGTGCCAGTAGTATGAGAGGGGTGAGGATTTCACCCCTCCACTTT,CASSMRGVRISPLHF
TRBV10-3,TRBJ2-5,-,-,TGTGCCATCAGTGAGATGGCGGGAGAGACCCAGTACTTC,CAISEMAGETQYF
TRBV12-3/TRBV12-4,TRBJ1-3,-,-,TGTGCCAGCAGTTCCCCCTTCGGGAACACCATATATTTT,CASSSPFGNTIYF
TRBV20-1,TRBJ1-1,-,-,TGCAGTGCTAGACTGAACACTGAAGCTTTCTTT,CSARLNTEAFF
TRBV9,TRBJ2-1,-,-,TGTGCCAGTGGGACCAGGTCTGGCAATGAGCAGTTCTTC,CASGTRSGNEQFF
TRBV7-8,TRBJ1-3,-,-,TGTGCCAGCAGCTCAAGGACCCTTCCGTTGGGTGGAAACACCATATATTTT,CASSSRTLPLGGNTIYF
TRBV7-6,TRBJ2-2,-,TRBD2,TGTGCCAGCAGCTTCAGGGGACTAGCGGGAGAGGGCACCGGGGAGCTGTTTTTT,CASSFRGLAGEGTGELFF
TRBV7-9,TRBJ1-1,-,-,TGTGCCAGCAGCTTAGCAGGCCGTCCTGAAGCTTTCTTT,CASSLAGRPEAFF
TRBV30,TRBJ2-3,-,TRBD2,TGTGCCTGGACTCTAGCGGGAGGGCCCGCAGATACGCAGTATTTT,CAWTLAGGPADTQYF
TRBV24-1,TRBJ2-2,once,-,TGTGCCAGGAAGGGGGGGGGCACCGGGGAGCTGTTTTTT,CARKGGGTGELFF
TRBV28,TRBJ2-5,-,TRBD2,TGTGCCAGCAGTCCTTCCCGACTAGCGGGGGGGAGGGAGACCCAGTACTTC,CASSPSRLAGGRETQYF
TRBV7-8,TRBJ2-7,-,TRBD1,TGTGCCAGCAGCTTACCCGGCAGGGGGCTTGGCTACGAGCAGTACTTC,CASSLPGRGLGYEQYF
TRBV10-3,TRBJ1-6,-,TRBD1,TGTGCCATCAGCGGGACAGTTGCAGACGGTTCACCCCTCCACTTT,CAISGTVADGSPLHF
TRBV29-1,TRBJ2-7,few,TRBD1,TGCAGCGTTACGACAGGGGGCTACGAGCAGTACTTC,CSVTTGGYEQYF
TRBV6-1,TRBJ1-2,few,-,TGTGCCAGCAGTGAAGCGACAATTTACTATGGCTACACCTTC,CASSEATIYYGYTF
TRBV7-6,TRBJ1-1,-,TRBD1,TGTGCCAGCAGCTCCCAACAGGGGACTGAAGCTTTCTTT,CASSSQQGTEAFF
TRBV7-9,TRBJ2-7,-,-,TGTGCCAGCAGCGCAGGGGGGGAAATCGGGCAGTACTTC,CASSAGGEIGQYF
TRBV27,TRBJ2-7,-,-,TGTGCCAGCAGTTTATCGTCAGTTCTGGACGGGTCCTACGAGCAGTACTTC,CASSLSSVLDGSYEQYF
TRBV27,TRBJ2-1,-,-,TGTGCCAGCATTCCTCAGGGTCTAGCGACCTACAATGAGCAGTTCTTC,CASIPQGLATYNEQFF
TRBV27,TRBJ2-7,-,-,TGTGCCAGCAGTTTATCCCCCACCTACGAGCAGTACTTC,CASSLSPTYEQYF
TRBV7-3,TRBJ2-1,-,TRBD2,TGTGCCAGCAGCTTACAATGGGGGGGTCCCAATGAGCAGTTCTTC,CASSLQWGGPNEQFF
TRBV10-3,TRBJ1-5,-,-,TGTGCCATCAGTGAACAGGTGTCCAATCAGCCCCAGCATTTT,CAISEQVSNQPQHF
TRBV11-2,TRBJ2-4,-,TRBD1,TGTGCCAGCAGCTTAGTTCCAGGGGGAGACATTCAGTACTTC,CASSLVPGGDIQYF
TRBV6-5,TRBJ1-1,-,-,TGTGCCAGCAGAACGGATAGGACAACTGAAGCTTTCTTT,CASRTDRTTEAFF
TRBV24-1,TRBJ2-7,-,-,TGTGCCACCAGTGATCCAGGGAACGAGCAGTACTTC,CATSDPGNEQYF
TRBV6-5,TRBJ1-6,-,TRBD1,TGTGCCAGCAGCCTGGACAGGGTAAATTCACCCCTCCACTTT,CASSLDRVNSPLHF
TRBV29-1,TRBJ2-1,-,TRBD1,TGCAGCGTTCCCGGGACAGGGGGCTACAATGAGCAGTTCTTC,CSVPGTGGYNEQFF